This passage covers 21 T cell receptor beta chains from one sample sequenced in a study of brain T cells in children with intractable seizures. Libraries were prepared by immunoSEQ multiplex PCR; TCRdb keeps only in-frame clonotypes and omits some of them. The data hold around 44,000 clones, with around 90% observed a single time. The sample was peripheral blood, taken at surgery. Receptors originate from a girl aged 2-9 years with tuberous sclerosis and intractable seizures.

This chain uses TRBV9 with TRBJ1-1; no reliable D call. The CDR3 loop spans 17 amino acids. Per the germline V gene, CDR1 is SGDLS and CDR2 is YYNGEE. Deletions cut 0 bases from V and 0 bases from J, with 15 bases between. The CDR3 loop is CASSVGPSGILNTEAFF. The CDR3 DNA is TGTGCCAGCAGCGTAGGACCCTCTGGTATTCTGAACACTGAAGCTTTCTTT.

V and J are TRBV5-1 and TRBJ1-1, with D hard to call. Germline V lookup: CDR1 SGHRS, CDR2 YFSETQ. V was clipped by 7 bases and J by 1 base, with 11 bases between them. This CDR3 contains 13 residues. CDR3 bases: TGCGCCAGCGCGATGAACGAGAACACTGAAGCTTTCTTT. Amino acid sequence: CASAMNENTEAFF.

The chain carries TRBV3-1 (or the pseudogene TRBV3-2) and TRBJ2-5; 11 bases line up with TRBD2. The V and J ends lost 1 base and 5 bases, in that order; junction bases with no gene match: 3. The CDR3 extends over 15 amino acids. CDR1 LGHDT and CDR2 YNNKEL come from the germline V gene (reference sequence). The CDR3 nucleotides are TGTGCCAGCAGCCAAGGGCCTAGCGGGGGGGAGACCCAGTACTTC. Translated: CASSQGPSGGETQYF.

This chain links TRBV21-1 with TRBJ2-5; the listed D gene, TRBD2, was not tested against the DNA. TRBV21-1 is marked as a pseudogene. This CDR3 is built from 15 residues. CDR3 loop: CASSPHLRLGETQYF. For the CDR3, the DNA is TGTGCCAGCAGCCCTCACCTCCGACTAGGAGAGACCCAGTACTTC.

The CDR3 DNA is TGTGCCAGTAGTATAGCTGGCGGGACCGAATTCCTCTACTTC. It is translated as CASSIAGGTEFLYF. The chain uses TRBV19 and TRBJ2-7; D perhaps matches TRBD2 (6 bases). This CDR3 region has 14 residues. CDR1 and CDR2 from the germline V gene are LNHDA and SQIVND (reference sequence). V shed 1 base and J shed 13 bases, with 20 bases lying between them.

The J gene is TRBJ2-7, the V gene TRBV7-2; TRBD1 matches 9 bases. Germline loops: CDR1 SGHTA, CDR2 FQGNSA. The CDR3 is made up of 15 amino acids. The trim removed 5 bases at V and 2 bases at J, leaving 7 bases unmatched. The chain's CDR3 is CASSLLYRGPYEQYF. DNA for the CDR3: TGTGCCAGCAGCCTACTATACAGGGGGCCCTACGAGCAGTACTTC.

This clone was recorded only once. This chain joins TRBV11-2 and TRBJ2-2, with D possibly called TRBD1 or TRBD2 (5 bases each). V was pared by 3 bases and J by 6 bases, with 8 bases between. CDR1 is SGHAT and CDR2 is FQNNGV in the germline V gene. There are 13 residues in the CDR3. CDR3 nucleotide sequence: TGTGCCAGCAGCTTGGGGGTTCCCGGGGAGCTGTTTTTT. Translating gives CASSLGVPGELFF. Full variable domain (rest looked up from reference TRBV11-2 and TRBJ2-2): EAGVAQSPRYKIIEKRQSVAFWCNPISGHATLYWYQQILGQGPKLLIQFQNNGVVDDSQLPKDRFSAERLKGVDSTLKIQPAKLEDSAVYLCASSLGVPGELFFGEGSRLTVL.

This clone appeared a single time. The V gene is TRBV19, the J gene TRBJ2-2; 7 bases line up with TRBD1. Germline V gives CDR1 LNHDA, CDR2 SQIVND (reference sequence). The CDR3 totals 17 residues. J was trimmed by 0 bases and V by 4 bases; bases with no gene match: 8. Written as DNA, the CDR3 is TGTGCCAGTAGTAAACCGACAGGGACAACGAACACCGGGGAGCTGTTTTTT. As protein: CASSKPTGTTNTGELFF.

V and J are TRBV23-1 and TRBJ2-7; D is ambiguous. TRBV23-1 is placed among ORFs of uncertain function. The length of the CDR3 is 17 residues. Trimming left V 1 base short and J 6 bases short, with 22 bases between. The DNA of the CDR3 is TGCGCCAGCAGTCAATTGGGTAGATTTAATTCGTCGGGCGAGCAGTACGTC. It yields the protein CASSQLGRFNSSGEQYV.

The chain has TRBV9 and TRBJ2-1; a possible D gene is TRBD1 (6 bases). The V end was cut by 0 bases, the J end by 1 base, with 8 bases between. Per germline, CDR1 SGDLS and CDR2 YYNGEE. The CDR3 sequence is 15 residues long. CDR3 DNA sequence: TGTGCCAGCAGCGTAGCAGGGGCATCCTACAATGAGCAGTTCTTC. Protein product: CASSVAGASYNEQFF.

The chain is built from TRBV5-1 and TRBJ2-5; 8 bases fit TRBD1. Looked up from germline, CDR1 is SGHRS and CDR2 is YFSETQ. There are 15 residues in the CDR3. V trimming: 3 bases; J trimming: 1 base; junction bases outside the gene matches: 5. CDR3 protein: CASSSQGVLQETQYF. The CDR3 coding sequence is TGCGCCAGCAGCTCACAGGGGGTTCTCCAAGAGACCCAGTACTTC.

The rearrangement links TRBV19 to TRBJ2-2, with D maybe TRBD1 (6 bases). Germline loops: CDR1 LNHDA, CDR2 SQIVND (reference sequence). The V gene lost 5 bases and the J gene lost 6 bases, with 10 bases spanning the gap. The CDR3 has 13 amino acids. The CDR3 nucleotides read TGTGCCAGTAGTTTAGGGGGAGCCGGGGAGCTGTTTTTT. Protein product: CASSLGGAGELFF.

V gene TRBV4-1 combines with J gene TRBJ2-3; 16 bases are shared with TRBD2. The CDR3 runs to 18 residues. Losses at the gene ends were 2 bases for V and 1 base for J; bases not matched to a gene: 3. Germline assignment: CDR1 MGHRA and CDR2 YSYEKL. The CDR3 loop is CASSQPGLAGGGTDTQYF. The CDR3 region has the DNA TGCGCCAGCAGCCAACCGGGACTAGCGGGGGGGGGCACAGATACGCAGTATTTT.

The V call is TRBV27, the J call TRBJ2-5, with D uncertain. From germline, CDR1 is MNHEY and CDR2 SMNVEV (reference sequence). The CDR3 runs to 13 residues. Trimming took 0 bases from V and 5 from J, leaving 7 bases between them. CDR3 loop: CASSLSLQETQYF. The CDR3 DNA reads as TGTGCCAGCAGTTTATCTCTTCAGGAGACCCAGTACTTC.

This chain connects TRBV5-6 to TRBJ2-7; no reliable D call. Trimming took off 0 bases at V and 2 bases at J, with 12 bases between the two ends. CDR3 size: 15 residues. CDR1 is SGHDT, CDR2 YYEEEE, per germline. The CDR3: CASSLESQTAYEQYF. The CDR3 DNA reads TGTGCCAGCAGCTTGGAGTCCCAGACCGCCTACGAGCAGTACTTC.

J is TRBJ1-2 and V is TRBV25-1, with D perhaps TRBD1 (5 bases). V dropped 1 base and J dropped 6 bases, with 15 bases sitting between them. The CDR3 contains 15 residues. Germline V gene lookup returns CDR1 MGHDK and CDR2 SYGVNS. CDR3: CASSESRGTSHGYTF. CDR3 in DNA: TGTGCCAGCAGTGAATCACGGGGGACTAGCCATGGCTACACCTTC.

This clone has only a few counts. V usage is TRBV2 and J usage is TRBJ1-5; D not resolved. Germline V gene data show CDR1 as SNHLY and CDR2 as FYNNEI. Trimming removed 8 bases at V and 1 base at J, with 9 bases between. CDR3 length equals 13 residues. In DNA, the CDR3 is TGTGCCAGCTCTAGGCTGAGCAATCAGCCCCAGCATTTT. As protein: CASSRLSNQPQHF. The variable domain in full, with the rest retrieved from reference TRBV2 and TRBJ1-5, is EPEVTQTPSHQVTQMGQEVILRCVPISNHLYFYWYRQILGQKVEFLVSFYNNEISEKSEIFDDQFSVERPDGSNFTLKIRSTKLEDSAMYFCASSRLSNQPQHFGDGTRLSIL.

The rearrangement joins TRBV9 to TRBJ1-2; 7 bases are shared with TRBD1. The CDR3 has 13 residues. V trimming: 4 bases; J trimming: 7 bases; junction bases outside the gene matches: 7. Germline CDR1 SGDLS, CDR2 YYNGEE. CDR3 sequence (DNA): TGTGCCAGCAGCCCCAGGGGGTGGCTTGGCTACACCTTC. Translating it yields CASSPRGWLGYTF.

The chain couples TRBV6-5 to TRBJ1-5; D gene unclear. The V gene lost 6 bases and the J gene lost 5 bases, with 14 bases spanning the gap. The V gene's germline CDR1 is MNHEY and CDR2 SVGAGI. The CDR3 is made up of 14 amino acids. CDR3 nucleotides: TGTGCCAGCAGAGCCCCGGGGAGGGATCAGCCCCAGCATTTT. Residues: CASRAPGRDQPQHF.

The chain joins TRBV15 to TRBJ2-5, with 9 bases identical to TRBD1. CDR3 length: 18 amino acids. Germline CDR1 is LNHNV and CDR2 is YYDKDF (reference sequence). After removal of 0 bases from V and 6 bases from J, the junction contained 14 bases not matched to a gene. CDR3 loop: CATSRDEGGTGRRKTQYF. The CDR3, as DNA: TGTGCCACCAGCAGAGACGAGGGTGGGACAGGGAGAAGGAAGACCCAGTACTTC.

This clone was recorded once. The rearrangement joins TRBV20-1 to TRBJ1-6, with D uncertain. Germline V CDR1 and CDR2: DFQATT, SNEGSKA (reference sequence). Trimming removed 3 bases from V and 9 bases from J, with 12 bases in between. This CDR3 spans 13 amino acids. The CDR3 spells CSASPDGSSPLHF. The CDR3 DNA reads TGCAGTGCTAGTCCGGACGGGTCTTCACCCCTCCACTTT.